The 25 T cell receptor beta chains below come from one sample, sequenced in a study of blood T cell repertoires in COVID-19. Some clones are missing from TCRdb's copy, which holds only in-frame ones; the method was immunoSEQ multiplex PCR. Of 200,000 to 300,000 clones in the sample, about 89% are singletons; the top ten hold 4.1%. The specimen was PBMCs or T cells enriched from blood (not recorded which). The receptors were sampled from a woman under 40 who had recovered from COVID-19.

The gene calls are TRBV15 and TRBJ2-7; weak D call: TRBD2 (5 bases). The V and J ends lost 3 bases and 0 bases respectively, with 12 bases between them. The germline CDR1 and CDR2 sequences are LNHNV and YYDKDF (reference sequence). The CDR3 is 15 amino acids. The CDR3 is CATSRLPGSSYEQYF. CDR3 nucleotides: TGTGCCACCAGCAGGCTCCCGGGGAGCTCCTACGAGCAGTACTTC.

The genes are TRBV6-5 and TRBJ1-2; D is unresolved. Germline V gene lookup returns CDR1 MNHEY and CDR2 SVGAGI. The CDR3 runs 14 residues. V dropped 7 bases and J dropped 4 bases, with 16 bases sitting between them. DNA of the CDR3: TGTGCCAGCACCCGAATCGGGTCATTCTATGGCTACACCTTC. It codes for CASTRIGSFYGYTF.

V usage is TRBV30 and J usage is TRBJ2-1, with unresolved D. The CDR3 extends over 11 amino acids. Germline loops: CDR1 GTSNPN, CDR2 SVGIG (reference sequence). Trimming took 3 bases from V and 10 from J, leaving 10 bases between them. CDR3 sequence (DNA): TGTGCCTGGAGCTCAGTTCGCGAGCAGTTCTTC. Amino acids: CAWSSVREQFF.

The chain has TRBV9 and TRBJ2-7; 13 bases align to TRBD2. The V gene's germline CDR1 is SGDLS and CDR2 YYNGEE. The CDR3 spans 15 residues. V trimming: 5 bases; J trimming: 3 bases; junction bases outside the gene matches: 5. As DNA, the CDR3 is TGTGCCAGCAGTGCCACTAGCGGGAGGGACTACGAGCAGTACTTC. Translating gives CASSATSGRDYEQYF.

The chain joins TRBV27 to TRBJ2-5; D is uncertain. The CDR3 runs 13 residues. Germline CDR1 and CDR2: MNHEY and SMNVEV (reference sequence). V was shortened by 0 bases and J by 7 bases, with 9 bases between the two germline ends. CDR3: CASSLSRHSTQYF. CDR3 coding DNA: TGTGCCAGCAGTTTATCTCGACACTCGACCCAGTACTTC.

The V gene is TRBV5-1, the J gene TRBJ1-4, with TRBD1 identical over 8 bases. The V gene's germline CDR1 is SGHRS and CDR2 YFSETQ. The J segment lost 4 bases and the V segment lost 0 bases, leaving 2 bases of the junction unmatched. CDR3 length: 15 residues. CDR3 nucleotide sequence: TGCGCCAGCAGCTTGGGACAGGGGAATAATGAAAAACTGTTTTTT. Protein product: CASSLGQGNNEKLFF.

The genes are TRBV20-1 and TRBJ2-3; D gene unclear. Germline V CDR1 and CDR2: DFQATT, SNEGSKA (reference sequence). The V and J ends lost 6 bases and 2 bases respectively, with 6 bases between them. CDR3 length: 11 amino acids. For the CDR3, the DNA is TGCAGTGCAACCTACACAGATACGCAGTATTTT. Translated, it gives CSATYTDTQYF.

This rearrangement joins TRBV7-2 to TRBJ2-7; 11 nucleotides agree with TRBD2. Looked up from germline, CDR1 is SGHTA and CDR2 is FQGNSA. This CDR3 has 15 amino acids. V lost 5 bases and J lost 4; bases outside the gene matches: 7. As DNA, the CDR3 is TGTGCCAGCAGCGATAAACTAGCGGGAGTATACGAGCAGTACTTC. Protein: CASSDKLAGVYEQYF.

The chain uses TRBV21-1 and TRBJ1-5. TRBV21-1 is shown as a pseudogene. The CDR3 consists of 15 residues. The CDR3 here is CASSKGGGRGLPQHF. For the CDR3, the DNA is TGTGCCAGCAGCAAAGGGGGGGGCAGGGGCTTACCCCAGCATTTT.

The chain combines TRBV14 with TRBJ2-7, with TRBD2 matching 8 bases. The CDR3 length is 14 residues. In germline, CDR1 is SGHDN, CDR2 FVKESK. V lost 8 bases to trimming and J lost 0 bases; unmatched junction nucleotides: 6. The CDR3 spells CASGIAGNSYEQYF. The CDR3 DNA reads TGTGCCAGCGGAATAGCGGGGAACTCCTACGAGCAGTACTTC.

In the case of this clone: At the DNA level, this CDR3 is encoded by other sequences in the same sample as well. V usage is TRBV20-1 and J usage is TRBJ1-2; tentatively, D is TRBD1 (5 bases). Looked up from germline, CDR1 is DFQATT and CDR2 is SNEGSKA (reference sequence). V was cut by 1 base and J by 8 bases, with 8 bases left in between. There are 11 residues in the CDR3. The CDR3 protein is CSARAGHGYTF. The CDR3 DNA sequence: TGCAGTGCTAGAGCAGGACACGGCTACACCTTC.

CDR3 sequence (DNA): TGTGCCAGCAGTTACCCACCGGGACAGGGCCGTCAGCCCCAGCATTTT. Its protein is CASSYPPGQGRQPQHF. The V and J genes are TRBV6-2 or TRBV6-3 and TRBJ1-5; TRBD1 matches at 9 bases. CDR3 length equals 16 residues. CDR1 and CDR2 from the germline V gene are MNHEY and SVGEGT. V shed 2 bases and J 6 bases; nucleotides not matched to a gene: 8.

The chain uses TRBV19 and TRBJ1-1; 11 bases are a match to TRBD1. The V gene end was trimmed by 6 bases and the J gene end by 4 bases; junction bases not matched to a gene: 7. CDR3 size: 15 residues. Germline CDR1 is LNHDA and CDR2 is SQIVND (reference sequence). CDR3 amino acids: CASSLGQGASTEAFF. The CDR3 bases are TGTGCCAGTAGCCTAGGACAGGGGGCGAGCACTGAAGCTTTCTTT.

The chain has TRBV7-2 and TRBJ1-1; D not certain. This CDR3 region has 14 residues. Per germline, CDR1 SGHTA and CDR2 FQGNSA. The V end was cut by 5 bases, the J end by 3 bases, with 13 bases between. DNA for the CDR3: TGTGCCAGCAGCCCTACGTTGGTAGACACTGAAGCTTTCTTT. It is translated as CASSPTLVDTEAFF.

The chain carries TRBV28 and TRBJ2-1; possible D gene TRBD1, 5 bases. Germline values: CDR1 MDHEN, CDR2 SYDVKM. V shed 6 bases and J shed 9 bases, with 15 bases lying between them. The CDR3 runs 13 residues. The CDR3 coding sequence is TGTGCCAGCAGATCGAGACAGTTTGGTGAGCAGTTCTTC. Its protein product is CASRSRQFGEQFF. Filled out from reference TRBV28 and TRBJ2-1, the complete variable domain reads DVKVTQSSRYLVKRTGEKVFLECVQDMDHENMFWYRQDPGLGLRLIYFSYDVKMKEKGDIPEGYSVSREKKERFSLILESASTNQTSMYLCASRSRQFGEQFFGPGTRLTVL.

The CDR3 DNA reads TGTGCCAGCAGCCCTCCATCCCGGGACTACCCGAGCTCCTACAATGAGCAGTTCTTC. Protein product: CASSPPSRDYPSSYNEQFF. The chain carries TRBV7-6 and TRBJ2-1; 7 positions match TRBD2. J lost 0 bases, V lost 5 bases, and 16 bases had no gene match. This CDR3 has 19 residues. Germline assignment: CDR1 SGHVS and CDR2 FNYEAQ.

This clone was observed a single time. This CDR3 is CASSQGQGSVNYGYTF. The CDR3 bases are TGTGCCAGCAGCCAGGGACAGGGGAGCGTAAACTATGGCTACACCTTC. The rearrangement links TRBV7-3 to TRBJ1-2, with 10 nucleotides matching TRBD1. CDR1 and CDR2 (germline): SGHTA, FQGTGA. The CDR3 sequence is 16 residues long. After removal of 5 bases from V and 2 bases from J, the junction contained 8 bases not matched to a gene.

This clone was counted only a few times. CDR3: CAWNLRRNTEAFF. The CDR3 nucleotides are TGTGCCTGGAATCTTAGGAGGAACACTGAAGCTTTCTTT. J is TRBJ1-1 and V is TRBV30; D is unclear. Looked up from germline, CDR1 is GTSNPN and CDR2 is SVGIG (reference sequence). Trimming took 4 bases from V and 1 from J, leaving 10 bases between them. CDR3 length: 13 amino acids.

Only a few counts were recorded for this clone. This chain uses TRBV3-1 (or the pseudogene TRBV3-2) with TRBJ2-1; no definite D call. CDR1 is LGHDT, CDR2 YNNKEL, per germline (reference sequence). The CDR3 spans 13 residues. The germline V and J ends were trimmed by 1 base and 7 bases, with 8 bases remaining between them. The CDR3 DNA sequence: TGTGCCAGCAGCCAAGTGACGAGGAATGAGCAGTTCTTC. Amino acids: CASSQVTRNEQFF.

CDR3 sequence reads: CASSVATRTEAFF. The CDR3 bases are TGTGCCAGCAGCGTAGCTACCAGGACTGAAGCTTTCTTT. The genes are TRBV9 and TRBJ1-1; D not resolved. The CDR3 sequence is 13 residues long. Per germline, CDR1 SGDLS and CDR2 YYNGEE. V dropped 0 bases and J dropped 5 bases, with 8 bases sitting between them.

The CDR3 nucleotides are TGTGCCTGGAGTCCCGGGGGACTCTACGAGCAGTACTTC. Translation gives CAWSPGGLYEQYF. The J gene is TRBJ2-7, the V gene TRBV30; D perhaps matches TRBD2 (6 bases). Deletions cut 2 bases from V and 3 bases from J, with 11 bases between. Germline-derived CDR1 and CDR2 are GTSNPN and SVGIG (reference sequence). The CDR3 extends over 13 amino acids.

The CDR3 nucleotides read TGCAGCGCCAATGACGGGGGGAACACTGAAGCTTTCTTT. Translation gives CSANDGGNTEAFF. The V call is TRBV29-1, the J call TRBJ1-1; weak D call: TRBD1 (5 bases). The V gene lost 7 bases and the J gene lost 1 base, with 13 bases spanning the gap. The CDR3 runs 13 residues. The germline CDR1 and CDR2 sequences are SQVTM and ANQGSEA.

This clone was detected once. This rearrangement joins TRBV9 to TRBJ1-2; D is uncertain. The germline gives CDR1 SGDLS, CDR2 YYNGEE. The CDR3 consists of 17 residues. Trimming shortened V by 4 bases and J by 4 bases, and 23 bases separated the two germline ends. DNA for the CDR3: TGTGCCAGCAGCCCTCCACCCTCTAGAGGGTTCGGCTATGGCTACACCTTC. Translation: CASSPPPSRGFGYGYTF.

Comments on this clone: At the DNA level, this CDR3 is encoded by other sequences in the same sample as well. The chain employs TRBV28 and TRBJ2-6; D is perhaps TRBD1 (7 bases). The CDR3 has 15 residues. Germline CDR1 reads MDHEN; CDR2 reads SYDVKM. V lost 5 bases, J lost 1 base, and 9 bases lay in between. The CDR3, as DNA: TGTGCCAGCAGTCCAGGGGGGTCTGGGGCCAACGTCCTGACTTTC. Its translation: CASSPGGSGANVLTF.

V is TRBV28 and J is TRBJ1-6; D perhaps matches TRBD1 (5 bases). The CDR3 spans 16 residues. V lost 6 bases and J lost 6, with 18 bases in between. Germline assignment: CDR1 MDHEN and CDR2 SYDVKM. The CDR3 coding sequence is TGTGCCAGCAGCCCCCCAGGGTCCCGTGGTAATTCACCCCTCCACTTT. This codes for CASSPPGSRGNSPLHF.